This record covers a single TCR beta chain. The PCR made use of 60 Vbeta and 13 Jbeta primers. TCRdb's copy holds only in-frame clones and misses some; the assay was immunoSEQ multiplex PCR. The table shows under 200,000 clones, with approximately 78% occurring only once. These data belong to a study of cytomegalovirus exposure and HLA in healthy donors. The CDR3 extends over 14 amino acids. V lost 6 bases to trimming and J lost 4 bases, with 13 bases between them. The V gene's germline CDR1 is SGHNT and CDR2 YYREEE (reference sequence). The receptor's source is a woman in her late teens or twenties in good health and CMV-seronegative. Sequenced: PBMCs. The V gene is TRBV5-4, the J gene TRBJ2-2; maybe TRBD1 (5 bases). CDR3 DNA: TGTGCCAGCACCATCGACAGAAGCACCGGGGAGCTGTTTTTT. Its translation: CASTIDRSTGELFF.